The TCR beta chain under discussion was sequenced for a study of cytomegalovirus exposure and HLA in healthy donors. Every donor was a healthy person donating bone marrow. Germline loops: CDR1 MDHEN, CDR2 SYDVKM. The CDR3 loop spans 13 amino acids. Trimming removed 3 bases from V and 7 bases from J; junction bases left unmatched: 2. Study-level points and caveats: The investigators catalogued 150 to 200 TCR beta chains as cytomegalovirus-associated. The study found most TCR sequences rare, yet found some public TCRs in many donors. For TCR beta chains, V- and J-gene trimming was later linked to a missense DCLRE1C variant.

To note about this clone: Its specificity is not known.

Use of 60 Vbeta and 13 Jbeta primers characterized the PCR. Some clones are missing from TCRdb's copy, which holds only in-frame ones; the method was immunoSEQ multiplex PCR. This table has fewer than 150,000 clones, 60% to 80% appearing once. The chain uses TRBV28 and TRBJ2-1; 8 bases are a match to TRBD1. The sample consisted of PBMCs. This receptor was taken from a male donor in good health and CMV-seronegative. CDR3 protein: CASSLGQANEQFF. The CDR3 DNA reads TGTGCCAGCAGTTTGGGACAGGCAAATGAGCAGTTCTTC.